This passage covers 12 T cell receptor beta chains from one sample sequenced in a study of shared clonotypes between healthy human individuals (dated by TCRdb to between 2020 and 2021). Libraries came from the immunoSEQ multiplex PCR assay. The table comes from immuneACCESS by way of TCRdb, which keeps in-frame sequences with V and J called. Part of the clones is missing from these tables; in studies checked, under half for an unresolved V gene and the rest for unknown reasons. The sample contains 2.3 million or so clones, over 90% of them found a single time. About 0.37% of the sample is held by the ten biggest clonotypes. What was sequenced was naive CD4+ T cells from PBMCs. In the paper's terms, the cell subset or site label means: CD45RA+ positively selected. The receptors originated from a man aged 18 to 29 in good health. Some clones in this sample may be carry-over from other donors' samples.

The chain carries TRBV7-6 and TRBJ2-7; D perhaps matches TRBD2 (6 bases). The CDR3 runs 15 residues. Trimming cost V 5 bases and J 2 bases, with 16 bases left between them. Germline CDR1 is SGHVS and CDR2 is FNYEAQ. CDR3 protein: CASSTTPGGAYEQYF. CDR3 coding DNA: TGTGCCAGCAGCACAACTCCCGGGGGTGCCTACGAGCAGTACTTC.

The CDR3 sequence: CASSTAERLAGGPKFF. CDR3 in DNA: TGCGCCAGCAGCACGGCCGAGAGGTTAGCGGGAGGGCCTAAGTTCTTC. The chain recombines TRBV5-1 with TRBJ2-1; 11 bases match TRBD2. V lost 4 bases, J lost 14 bases, and 17 bases stayed unmatched. This CDR3 comprises 16 residues. Per germline, CDR1 SGHRS and CDR2 YFSETQ.

V usage is TRBV18 and J usage is TRBJ2-7, with TRBD2 as a possible D gene (5 bases). The CDR3 is made up of 16 amino acids. The ends were cut back, 6 bases at V and 0 bases at J, with 18 bases in the middle. The germline V gene has CDR1 KGHSH and CDR2 LQKENI. The DNA for the CDR3 is TGTGCCAGCTCGCCCCCCCTAGCCGTAAGCTCCTACGAGCAGTACTTC. Amino acids: CASSPPLAVSSYEQYF. Supplemented by reference TRBV18 and TRBJ2-7, the full variable domain reads NAGVMQNPRHLVRRRGQEARLRCSPMKGHSHVYWYRQLPEEGLKFMVYLQKENIIDESGMPKERFSAEFPKEGPSILRIQQVVRGDSAAYFCASSPPLAVSSYEQYFGPGTRLTVT.

V usage is TRBV5-1 and J usage is TRBJ2-7; unclear D gene. This CDR3 has 14 residues. Per the germline V gene, CDR1 is SGHRS and CDR2 is YFSETQ. V dropped 0 bases and J dropped 1 base, with 8 bases sitting between them. The CDR3 region has the DNA TGCGCCAGCAGCTTGGGGTCGCCGTCCTACGAGCAGTACTTC. Translation gives CASSLGSPSYEQYF.

This chain joins TRBV5-1 and TRBJ2-3, with unresolved D. This CDR3 region has 14 residues. Trimming shortened V by 0 bases and J by 2 bases, and 7 bases separated the two germline ends. The germline V gene has CDR1 SGHRS and CDR2 YFSETQ. The CDR3 DNA is TGCGCCAGCAGCTTGGTGTCGACCACAGATACGCAGTATTTT. It encodes CASSLVSTTDTQYF.

The rearrangement joins TRBV6-5 to TRBJ1-6; 9 bases align to TRBD1. The CDR3 has 15 residues. Trimming took 2 bases from V and 8 from J; bases not matched to a gene: 4. CDR1 MNHEY and CDR2 SVGAGI come from the germline V gene. CDR3 sequence (DNA): TGTGCCAGCAGTTACGTTGGGACAGGGTATTCACCCCTCCACTTT. It codes for CASSYVGTGYSPLHF.

This rearrangement joins TRBV5-1 to TRBJ2-1; D possibly corresponds to TRBD2 (5 bases). CDR1 SGHRS and CDR2 YFSETQ come from the germline V gene. Trimming removed 0 bases from V and 0 bases from J, with 7 bases in between. This CDR3 is 15 amino acids long. DNA for the CDR3: TGCGCCAGCAGCTTGGCAGGACTCTCCTACAATGAGCAGTTCTTC. This encodes CASSLAGLSYNEQFF.

The genes are TRBV18 and TRBJ1-1; 7 nucleotides align to TRBD1. The V gene end was trimmed by 6 bases and the J gene end by 0 bases; junction bases not matched to a gene: 13. CDR1 and CDR2 from the germline V gene are KGHSH and LQKENI. The CDR3 length is 17 residues. This CDR3 is CASSPNRQGGMNTEAFF. CDR3 nucleotides: TGTGCCAGCTCCCCTAATCGACAGGGAGGCATGAACACTGAAGCTTTCTTT.

The chain joins TRBV27 to TRBJ1-2; TRBD1 is a possible D gene (5 bases). The CDR3 sequence is 15 residues long. From germline, CDR1 is MNHEY and CDR2 SMNVEV (reference sequence). Trimming took 2 bases from V and 6 from J, leaving 16 bases between them. CDR3 DNA sequence: TGTGCCAGCAGTTTAAAGGGACCGTATGCCAATGGCTACACCTTC. It specifies CASSLKGPYANGYTF.

This chain uses TRBV27 with TRBJ1-4; D remains ambiguous. CDR1 is MNHEY, CDR2 SMNVEV, per germline (reference sequence). Trimming shortened V by 2 bases and J by 7 bases, and 5 bases separated the two germline ends. This CDR3 comprises 12 residues. The CDR3 nucleotides read TGTGCCAGCAGTTTACGGGGTGAAAAACTGTTTTTT. Amino acid sequence: CASSLRGEKLFF.

This chain connects TRBV6-5 to TRBJ2-7; 8 nucleotides align to TRBD2. Germline loops: CDR1 MNHEY, CDR2 SVGAGI. This CDR3 comprises 15 residues. Losses at the gene ends were 5 bases for V and 2 bases for J; bases not matched to a gene: 8. CDR3 DNA: TGTGCCAGCAGTACTGCGACTAGCGTCCCCTACGAGCAGTACTTC. Its protein product is CASSTATSVPYEQYF.

The chain has TRBV7-9 and TRBJ2-5, with D perhaps matching TRBD1 (5 bases). Germline loops: CDR1 SEHNR, CDR2 FQNEAQ (reference sequence). Trimming removed 8 bases at V and 5 bases at J, with 18 bases between. The CDR3 contains 14 residues. The CDR3: CASGLGTGIETQYF. CDR3 nucleotides: TGTGCCAGCGGGCTAGGCACAGGCATTGAGACCCAGTACTTC.